What follows is one TCR beta chain and its context. Sequenced by immunoSEQ multiplex PCR; TCRdb stores in-frame clones only, minus some. Here the sample spans 20,000 to 30,000 clones, around 95% being singletons. Per germline, CDR1 LNHDA and CDR2 SQIVND (reference sequence). With 5 bases removed from V and 9 bases from J, the gap between germline ends came to 14 bases. CDR3 length: 14 amino acids. Each donor contributed roughly 100,000 T cells on average, unsorted. The record originates from a study of T cells in tuberculosis. Study summary: The T cells targeted glucose monomycolate, a mycobacterial lipid, via CD1B. A South African cohort included IGRA-negative adolescents, latently infected IGRA-positive adolescents and adults with active tuberculosis.

This TCR was sampled from a donor between 10 and 35 years old with latent tuberculosis or without tuberculosis infection. V and J are TRBV19 and TRBJ1-6; possibly TRBD1 for D (6 bases). Specimen: PBMCs. The CDR3 sequence: CASSSGQRGSPLHF. For the CDR3, the DNA is TGTGCCAGTAGTTCCGGACAGAGGGGTTCACCCCTCCACTTT.